One and the same sample provided the 26 T cell receptor beta chains below, sequenced in a study of T-cell memory formation after mild COVID-19. TCRdb ran MiXCR on the 5' RACE reads and lists one entry per CDR3 protein. Altogether hundreds of thousands of distinct CDR3 sequences are present, around 13% being singletons, with the ten largest covering approximately 22%. Sequenced input: PBMCs or a T cell subset sorted from them (not recorded which). The receptors come from a man younger than 35 who had mild COVID-19 (a few samples of this study predate the infection). Cell type and time point are not known.

This chain connects TRBV15 to TRBJ2-5; D is perhaps TRBD1 (6 bases). V was clipped by 0 bases and J by 3 bases, with 11 bases between them. This CDR3 comprises 15 residues. Germline loops: CDR1 LNHNV, CDR2 YYDKDF (reference sequence). CDR3 protein: CATSRDPTGKETQYF. For the CDR3, the DNA is TGTGCCACCAGCAGAGACCCCACAGGGAAAGAGACCCAGTACTTC.

The chain uses TRBV11-2 and TRBJ2-3, with 13 bases fitting TRBD2. The CDR3 extends over 17 amino acids. Germline V CDR1 and CDR2: SGHAT, FQNNGV. The J segment lost 2 bases and the V segment lost 6 bases, leaving 8 bases of the junction unmatched. Here the CDR3 DNA reads TGTGCCAGCAGGCCGAGACTAGCGGGGGGCTTCACAGATACGCAGTATTTT. It is translated as CASRPRLAGGFTDTQYF.

This clonotype was seen only a few times. J is TRBJ2-3 and V is TRBV11-2; D is uncertain. Trimming took 1 base from V and 2 from J, leaving 13 bases between them. This CDR3 is built from 16 residues. Germline V CDR1 and CDR2: SGHAT, FQNNGV. As DNA, the CDR3 is TGTGCCAGCAGCTTAGGATCGGTGAGGCCCACAGATACGCAGTATTTT. Encoded protein: CASSLGSVRPTDTQYF.

This clonotype turned up a few times. The rearrangement joins TRBV7-6 to TRBJ2-7, with 10 bases identical to TRBD1. This CDR3 has 15 amino acids. Germline V gene lookup returns CDR1 SGHVS and CDR2 FNYEAQ. The V gene end was trimmed by 0 bases and the J gene end by 4 bases; junction bases not matched to a gene: 3. CDR3 nucleotide sequence: TGTGCCAGCAGCTTAGCGGGGACAGGGGATTACGAGCAGTACTTC. Its translation: CASSLAGTGDYEQYF.

This sequence joins TRBV29-1 and TRBJ1-2, with a tentative D call TRBD1 (5 bases). There are 13 residues in the CDR3. V lost 6 bases, J lost 1 base, and 12 bases lay in between. Germline V gives CDR1 SQVTM, CDR2 ANQGSEA. CDR3 sequence reads: CSVGTTVNYGYTF. CDR3 coding DNA: TGCAGCGTGGGGACCACGGTTAACTATGGCTACACCTTC. Complete variable domain (other parts from reference TRBV29-1 and TRBJ1-2): SAVISQKPSRDICQRGTSLTIQCQVDSQVTMMFWYRQQPGQSLTLIATANQGSEATYESGFVIDKFPISRPNLTFSTLTVSNMSPEDSSIYLCSVGTTVNYGYTFGSGTRLTVV.

The rearrangement joins TRBV4-3 to TRBJ1-6; 7 nucleotides agree with TRBD1. This CDR3 is 16 amino acids long. Germline V gene lookup returns CDR1 LGHNA and CDR2 YSLEER. Trimming at V came to 0 bases and at J to 7 bases, leaving 6 bases not matched to a gene. Here the CDR3 reads CASSQDEGAGNSPLHF. The DNA for the CDR3 is TGCGCCAGCAGCCAAGATGAGGGGGCAGGGAATTCACCCCTCCACTTT.

This sequence joins TRBV14 and TRBJ1-1, with D unresolved. With 2 bases removed from V and 2 bases from J, the gap between germline ends came to 3 bases. Germline loops: CDR1 SGHDN, CDR2 FVKESK. The CDR3 is made up of 12 amino acids. In nucleotides, the CDR3 is TGTGCCAGCAGCCAACAAAACACTGAAGCTTTCTTT. Translating gives CASSQQNTEAFF.

There are many counts of this clonotype. The chain carries TRBV5-1 and TRBJ2-5; 8 bases map to TRBD1. Per the germline V gene, CDR1 is SGHRS and CDR2 is YFSETQ. Unmatched junction bases numbered 2, after V lost 1 base and J lost 3 bases. This CDR3 comprises 14 residues. CDR3 amino acids: CASSLSGGEETQYF. The CDR3 bases are TGCGCCAGCAGCTTGTCAGGGGGCGAAGAGACCCAGTACTTC.

Many counts were recorded for this clonotype. CDR3 protein: CASSEGDLYEQYF. The DNA of the CDR3 is TGTGCCAGCAGTGAAGGAGACCTCTACGAGCAGTACTTC. The chain recombines TRBV6-1 with TRBJ2-7, with D uncertain. Trimming cost V 1 base and J 3 bases, with 7 bases left between them. Per the germline V gene, CDR1 is MNHNS and CDR2 is SASEGT. This CDR3 is built from 13 residues.

The chain recombines TRBV30 with TRBJ2-7; tentative D call: TRBD1 (6 bases). Germline values: CDR1 GTSNPN, CDR2 SVGIG (reference sequence). V was cut by 4 bases and J by 2 bases, with 15 bases left in between. The CDR3 is 14 amino acids. The CDR3 loop reads CAWTQGIGAYEQYF. The DNA of the CDR3 is TGTGCCTGGACACAGGGAATTGGGGCCTACGAGCAGTACTTC. Combining the CDR3 with reference TRBV30 and TRBJ2-7 gives the whole variable domain SQTIHQWPATLVQPVGSPLSLECTVEGTSNPNLYWYRQAAGRGLQLLFYSVGIGQISSEVPQNLSASRPQDRQFILSSKKLLLSDSGFYLCAWTQGIGAYEQYFGPGTRLTVT.

This clonotype occurred a few times. This sequence joins TRBV12-3 or TRBV12-4 and TRBJ2-1; 12 nucleotides agree with TRBD2. The CDR3 length is 15 residues. Trimming at V came to 5 bases and at J to 6 bases, leaving 5 bases not matched to a gene. CDR3 loop: CASSRETSGGNEQFF. The CDR3 coding sequence is TGTGCCAGCAGTCGAGAGACTAGCGGGGGCAATGAGCAGTTCTTC.

The chain carries TRBV7-9 and TRBJ2-7; possibly TRBD2 for D (7 bases). The ends were cut back, 4 bases at V and 2 bases at J, with 12 bases in the middle. CDR1 is SEHNR, CDR2 FQNEAQ, per germline (reference sequence). The CDR3 sequence is 14 residues long. CDR3 in amino acids: CASSWGGAPYEQYF. CDR3 DNA: TGTGCCAGCAGCTGGGGGGGGGCCCCCTACGAGCAGTACTTC.

Only a few counts were recorded for this clonotype. J is TRBJ2-2 and V is TRBV12-3 or TRBV12-4, with a possible D match to TRBD2 (5 bases). The germline V and J ends were trimmed by 5 bases and 7 bases, with 11 bases remaining between them. This CDR3 region has 13 residues. CDR3 protein: CASSVDRGGELFF. The DNA for the CDR3 is TGTGCCAGCAGTGTCGACCGGGGCGGGGAGCTGTTTTTT.

The chain links TRBV5-1 to TRBJ2-3; D not certain. Trimming stripped 0 bases from V and 2 bases from J, with 13 bases between. Per the germline V gene, CDR1 is SGHRS and CDR2 is YFSETQ. This CDR3 has 16 residues. CDR3 sequence: CASSLGPFRATDTQYF. The CDR3 nucleotides are TGCGCCAGCAGCTTGGGACCCTTCAGAGCCACAGATACGCAGTATTTT. The whole variable domain, remainder taken from reference TRBV5-1 and TRBJ2-3, is KAGVTQTPRYLIKTRGQQVTLSCSPISGHRSVSWYQQTPGQGLQFLFEYFSETQRNKGNFPGRFSGRQFSNSRSEMNVSTLELGDSALYLCASSLGPFRATDTQYFGPGTRLTVL.

This chain joins TRBV5-1 and TRBJ2-7; the D is unclear. V lost 2 bases, J lost 4 bases, and 4 bases lay in between. The CDR3 has 11 amino acids. Looked up from germline, CDR1 is SGHRS and CDR2 is YFSETQ. The CDR3 DNA reads as TGCGCCAGCAGCTTTCGGTACGAGCAGTACGTC. Protein product: CASSFRYEQYV.

This clonotype has just a few counts. The chain links TRBV12-3 or TRBV12-4 to TRBJ2-2; weak D call: TRBD2 (5 bases). The CDR3 has 12 amino acids. CDR3 sequence: CANRETSGELFF. In DNA, the CDR3 is TGTGCGAATAGGGAGACCTCCGGGGAGCTGTTTTTT.

Here the CDR3 reads CASSTRPADSPLHF. The CDR3, as DNA: TGTGCCAGCAGCACCCGGCCAGCGGATTCACCCCTCCACTTT. J is TRBJ1-6 and V is TRBV9; D remains unclear. Germline V gene sequence: CDR1 SGDLS, CDR2 YYNGEE. There are 14 residues in the CDR3. V was trimmed by 4 bases and J by 8 bases, leaving 13 bases between them.

This chain links TRBV5-5 with TRBJ1-5; 10 bases match TRBD1. This CDR3 is 17 amino acids long. In germline, CDR1 is SGHKS, CDR2 YYEKEE (reference sequence). Losses at the gene ends were 0 bases for V and 5 bases for J; bases not matched to a gene: 8. CDR3 nucleotides: TGTGCCAGCAGCTTGGGACCCGGGACAGGGGTAGATCAGCCCCAGCATTTT. This translates into CASSLGPGTGVDQPQHF.

This chain connects TRBV27 to TRBJ2-2; D ambiguous. V shed 4 bases and J shed 7 bases, with 10 bases lying between them. Germline CDR1 MNHEY, CDR2 SMNVEV (reference sequence). There are 13 residues in the CDR3. CDR3 DNA sequence: TGTGCCAGCAGTTCTGATGGGCACGGGGAGCTGTTTTTT. This gives the protein CASSSDGHGELFF.

The chain carries TRBV19 and TRBJ2-7; the D call may be TRBD1 or TRBD2 (5 bases each). Germline V gives CDR1 LNHDA, CDR2 SQIVND (reference sequence). Trimming removed 1 base from V and 2 bases from J, with 12 bases in between. The CDR3 has 15 amino acids. The CDR3 bases are TGTGCCAGTAGTATAGGGGGCCAGGGAGCCTACGAGCAGTACTTC. It encodes CASSIGGQGAYEQYF.

This sequence joins TRBV4-2 and TRBJ1-5, with D possibly matching TRBD1 (5 bases). Germline V gene lookup returns CDR1 LGHNA and CDR2 YNFKEQ. The V end was cut by 1 base, the J end by 8 bases, with 18 bases between. CDR3 length equals 16 residues. The CDR3 nucleotides read TGTGCCAGCAGCCAAGTATCGGGACGGAGCATTGAGCCCCAGCATTTT. This sequence encodes CASSQVSGRSIEPQHF.

This clonotype turned up a few times. This chain links TRBV30 with TRBJ2-7; D unclear. Germline-derived CDR1 and CDR2 are GTSNPN and SVGIG (reference sequence). CDR3 length equals 13 residues. Trimming removed 0 bases at V and 6 bases at J, with 12 bases between. In nucleotides, the CDR3 is TGTGCCTGGAGTGTGGCAGGCCCGAGCGAGCAGTACTTC. Translation gives CAWSVAGPSEQYF.

A few counts support this clonotype. The chain uses TRBV4-1 and TRBJ2-3, with 15 nucleotides matching TRBD2. After removal of 4 bases from V and 13 bases from J, the junction contained 15 bases not matched to a gene. The CDR3 covers 17 residues. Per the germline V gene, CDR1 is MGHRA and CDR2 is YSYEKL. In DNA, the CDR3 is TGCGCCAGCAGCCTGAGGGGACTAGCGGGGGGCCCGTTACTGAAGTATTTT. Amino acids: CASSLRGLAGGPLLKYF.

The chain carries TRBV2 and TRBJ2-2; a possible D gene is TRBD1 (5 bases). CDR3 length: 12 amino acids. The germline gives CDR1 SNHLY, CDR2 FYNNEI. Trimming left V 6 bases short and J 7 bases short, with 9 bases between. The CDR3 DNA is TGTGCCAGCAGCGCAGGGATCGGGGAGCTGTTTTTT. This encodes CASSAGIGELFF.

V usage is TRBV6-5 and J usage is TRBJ1-1; D call uncertain. The CDR3 extends over 15 amino acids. V was clipped by 0 bases and J by 2 bases, with 10 bases between them. Germline CDR1 MNHEY, CDR2 SVGAGI. DNA of the CDR3: TGTGCCAGCAGTTACTCGAAATGGGGAAACACTGAAGCTTTCTTT. It is translated as CASSYSKWGNTEAFF.

The chain uses TRBV12-3 or TRBV12-4 and TRBJ2-7; no clear D. The CDR3 length is 13 residues. Trimming shortened V by 2 bases and J by 4 bases, and 9 bases separated the two germline ends. This CDR3 reads CASSLQAAYEQYV. The CDR3 DNA reads as TGTGCCAGCAGTTTACAGGCAGCTTACGAGCAGTACGTC.